This T cell receptor (beta chain) was captured by sequencing in a study of cytomegalovirus exposure and HLA in healthy donors. Findings of the study overall: Confirmation was obtained in vitro that a few CMV-associated chains are specific for CMV antigens.

Primers for the PCR totalled 60 Vbeta and 13 Jbeta. Sequencing used immunoSEQ multiplex PCR; TCRdb keeps in-frame clones, though not all of them. The sample has about 160,000 clones; more than 60% are singletons. This clone was observed a handful of times. The antigen is not known. There are 18 residues in the CDR3. Germline-derived CDR1 and CDR2 are SGHRS and YFSETQ. The J segment lost 1 base and the V segment lost 3 bases, leaving 5 bases of the junction unmatched. This receptor was obtained from a woman in her twenties or thirties in good health and CMV-seronegative. Sequenced sample: PBMCs. This chain connects TRBV5-1 to TRBJ2-3, with TRBD2 identical over 16 bases. The CDR3 sequence: CASSSKGTSGGGTDTQYF. For the CDR3, the DNA is TGCGCCAGCAGCTCGAAGGGGACTAGCGGGGGGGGCACAGATACGCAGTATTTT.